One T cell receptor beta chain is described in this entry. Its antigen is not known. Researchers barred patients who had uncontrolled infection, other autoimmune disease, pregnancy or lactation. The ends were cut back, 2 bases at V and 0 bases at J, with 11 bases in the middle. The CDR3 is 16 residues long. Germline CDR1 and CDR2: SGHAT and FQNNGV. This sample stems from a study of T cells in Graves' hyperthyroidism and ophthalmopathy. What was amplified from RNA transcripts were TCR beta CDR3 regions. HTBI primers drove first-round RT-PCR of the TCR CDR3. MiXCR, run by TCRdb on the multiplex PCR reads, gives a single entry per CDR3 protein. Of approximately 330,000 distinct CDR3 sequences listed, approximately 13% are singletons. Study-wide results and caveats: Model output signaled ophthalmopathy a median 6.5 months ahead of onset. A 13 V-J signature model discriminated ophthalmopathy versus stable hyperthyroidism.

The rearrangement uses TRBV11-2 and TRBJ1-3; D not certain. What was sequenced was blood. The source is a middle-aged woman with Graves' ophthalmopathy. This CDR3 is CASSLLFTSSGNTIYF. CDR3 coding DNA: TGTGCCAGCAGCTTATTATTCACGAGCTCTGGAAACACCATATATTTT.